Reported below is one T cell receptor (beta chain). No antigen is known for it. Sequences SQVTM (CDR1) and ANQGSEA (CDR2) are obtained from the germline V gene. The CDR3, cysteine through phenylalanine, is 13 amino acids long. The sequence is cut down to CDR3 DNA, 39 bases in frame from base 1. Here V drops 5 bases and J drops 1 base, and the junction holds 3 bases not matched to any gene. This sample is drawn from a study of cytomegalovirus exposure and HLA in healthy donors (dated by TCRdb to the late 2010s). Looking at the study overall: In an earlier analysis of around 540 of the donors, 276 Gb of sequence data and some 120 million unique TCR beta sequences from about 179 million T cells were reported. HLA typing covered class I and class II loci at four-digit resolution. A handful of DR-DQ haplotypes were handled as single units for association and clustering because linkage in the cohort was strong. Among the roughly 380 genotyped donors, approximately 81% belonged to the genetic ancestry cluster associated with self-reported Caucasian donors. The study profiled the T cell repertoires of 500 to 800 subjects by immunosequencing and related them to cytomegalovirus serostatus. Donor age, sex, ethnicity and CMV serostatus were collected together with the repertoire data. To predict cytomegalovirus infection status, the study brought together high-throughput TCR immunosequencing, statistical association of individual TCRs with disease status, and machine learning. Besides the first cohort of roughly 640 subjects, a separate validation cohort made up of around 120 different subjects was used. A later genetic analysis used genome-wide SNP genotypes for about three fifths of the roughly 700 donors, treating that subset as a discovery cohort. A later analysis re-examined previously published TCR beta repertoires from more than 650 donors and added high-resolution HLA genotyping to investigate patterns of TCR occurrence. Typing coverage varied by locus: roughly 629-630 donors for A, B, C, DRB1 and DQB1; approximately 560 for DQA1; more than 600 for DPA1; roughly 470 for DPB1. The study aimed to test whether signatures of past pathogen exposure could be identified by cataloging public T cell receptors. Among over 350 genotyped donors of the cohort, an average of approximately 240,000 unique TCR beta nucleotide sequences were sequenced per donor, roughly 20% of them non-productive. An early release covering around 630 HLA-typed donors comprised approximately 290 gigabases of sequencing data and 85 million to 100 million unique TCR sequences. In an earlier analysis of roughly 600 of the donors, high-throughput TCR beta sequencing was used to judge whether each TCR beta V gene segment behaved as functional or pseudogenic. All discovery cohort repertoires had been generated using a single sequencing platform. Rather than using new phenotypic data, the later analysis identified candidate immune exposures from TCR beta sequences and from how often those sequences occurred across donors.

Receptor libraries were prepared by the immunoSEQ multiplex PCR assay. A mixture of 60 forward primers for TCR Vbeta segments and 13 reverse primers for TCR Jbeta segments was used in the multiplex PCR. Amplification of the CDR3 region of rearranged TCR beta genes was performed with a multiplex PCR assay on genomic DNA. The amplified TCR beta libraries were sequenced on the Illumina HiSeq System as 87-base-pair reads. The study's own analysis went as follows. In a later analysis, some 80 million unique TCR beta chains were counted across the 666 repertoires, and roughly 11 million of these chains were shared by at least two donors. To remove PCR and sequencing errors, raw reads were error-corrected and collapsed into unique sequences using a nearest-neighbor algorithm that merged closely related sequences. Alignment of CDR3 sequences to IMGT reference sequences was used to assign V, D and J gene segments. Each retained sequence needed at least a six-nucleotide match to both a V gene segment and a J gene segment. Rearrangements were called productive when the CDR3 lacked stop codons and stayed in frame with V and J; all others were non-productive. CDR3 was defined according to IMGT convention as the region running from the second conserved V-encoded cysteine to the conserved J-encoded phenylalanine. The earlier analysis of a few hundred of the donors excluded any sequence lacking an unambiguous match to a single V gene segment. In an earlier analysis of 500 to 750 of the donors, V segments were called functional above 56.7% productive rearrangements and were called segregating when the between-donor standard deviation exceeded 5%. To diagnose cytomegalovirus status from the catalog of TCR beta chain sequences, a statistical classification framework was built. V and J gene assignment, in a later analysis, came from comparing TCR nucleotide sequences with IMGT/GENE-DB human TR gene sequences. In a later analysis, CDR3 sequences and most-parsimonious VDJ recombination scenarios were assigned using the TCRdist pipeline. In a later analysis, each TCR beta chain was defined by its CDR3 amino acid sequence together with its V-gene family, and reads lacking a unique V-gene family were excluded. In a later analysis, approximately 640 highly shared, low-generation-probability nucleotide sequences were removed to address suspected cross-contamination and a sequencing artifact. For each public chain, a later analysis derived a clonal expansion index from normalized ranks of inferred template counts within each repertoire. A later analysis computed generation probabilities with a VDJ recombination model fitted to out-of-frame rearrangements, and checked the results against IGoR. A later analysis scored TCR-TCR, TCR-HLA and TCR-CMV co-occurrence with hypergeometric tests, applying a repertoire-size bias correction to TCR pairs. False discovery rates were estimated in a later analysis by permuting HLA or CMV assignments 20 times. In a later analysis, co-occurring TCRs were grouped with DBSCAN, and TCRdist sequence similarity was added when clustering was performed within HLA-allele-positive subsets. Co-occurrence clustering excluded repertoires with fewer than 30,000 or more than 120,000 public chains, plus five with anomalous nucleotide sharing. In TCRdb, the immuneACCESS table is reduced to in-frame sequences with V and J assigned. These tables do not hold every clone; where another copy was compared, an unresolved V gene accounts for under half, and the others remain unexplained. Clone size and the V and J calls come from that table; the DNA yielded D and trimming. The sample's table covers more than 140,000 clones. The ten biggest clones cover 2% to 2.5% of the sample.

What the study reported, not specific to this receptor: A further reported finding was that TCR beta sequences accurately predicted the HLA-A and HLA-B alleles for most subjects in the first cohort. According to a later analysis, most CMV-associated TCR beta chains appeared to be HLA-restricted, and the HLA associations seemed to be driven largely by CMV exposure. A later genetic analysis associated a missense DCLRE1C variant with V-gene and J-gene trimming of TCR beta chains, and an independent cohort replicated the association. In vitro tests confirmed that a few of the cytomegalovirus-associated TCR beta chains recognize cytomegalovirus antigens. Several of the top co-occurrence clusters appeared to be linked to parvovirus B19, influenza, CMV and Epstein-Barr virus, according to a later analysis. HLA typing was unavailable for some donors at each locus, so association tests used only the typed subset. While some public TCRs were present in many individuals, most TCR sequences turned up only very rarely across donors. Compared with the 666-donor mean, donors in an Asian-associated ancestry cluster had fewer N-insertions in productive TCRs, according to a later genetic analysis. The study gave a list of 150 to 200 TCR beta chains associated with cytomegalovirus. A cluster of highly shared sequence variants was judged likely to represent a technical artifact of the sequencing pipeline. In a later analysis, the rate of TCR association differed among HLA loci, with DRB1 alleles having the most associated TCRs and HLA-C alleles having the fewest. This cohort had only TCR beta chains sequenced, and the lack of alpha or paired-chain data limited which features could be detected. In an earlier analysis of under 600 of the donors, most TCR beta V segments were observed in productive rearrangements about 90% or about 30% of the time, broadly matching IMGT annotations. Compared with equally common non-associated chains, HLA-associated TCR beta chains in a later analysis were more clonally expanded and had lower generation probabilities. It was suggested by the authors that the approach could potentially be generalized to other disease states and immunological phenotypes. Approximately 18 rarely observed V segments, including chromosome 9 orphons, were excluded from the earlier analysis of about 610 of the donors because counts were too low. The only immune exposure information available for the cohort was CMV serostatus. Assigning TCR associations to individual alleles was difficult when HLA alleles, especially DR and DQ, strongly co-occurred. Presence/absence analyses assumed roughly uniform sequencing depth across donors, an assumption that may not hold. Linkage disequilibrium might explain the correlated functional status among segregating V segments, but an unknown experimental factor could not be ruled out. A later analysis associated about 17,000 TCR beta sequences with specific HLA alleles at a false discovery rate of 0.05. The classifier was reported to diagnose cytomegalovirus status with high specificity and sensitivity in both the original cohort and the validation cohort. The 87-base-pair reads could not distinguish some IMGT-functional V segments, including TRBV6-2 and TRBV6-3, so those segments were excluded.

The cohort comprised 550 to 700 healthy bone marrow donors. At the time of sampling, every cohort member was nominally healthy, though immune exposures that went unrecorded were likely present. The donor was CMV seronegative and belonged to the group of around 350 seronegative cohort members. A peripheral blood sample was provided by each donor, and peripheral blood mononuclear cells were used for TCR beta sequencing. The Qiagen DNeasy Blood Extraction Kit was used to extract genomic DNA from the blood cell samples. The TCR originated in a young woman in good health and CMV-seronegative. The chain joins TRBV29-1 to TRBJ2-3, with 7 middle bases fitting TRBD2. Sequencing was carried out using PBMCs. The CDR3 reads CSVPAGGTDTQYF. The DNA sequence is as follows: TGCAGCGTTCCGGCGGGAGGCACAGATACGCAGTATTTT.